This T cell receptor (beta chain) comes out of a study of blood T cell repertoires in COVID-19. Sequenced by immunoSEQ multiplex PCR; TCRdb stores in-frame clones only, minus some. The table records under 300,000 clones, roughly nine tenths of them present only once. CDR3 length: 17 residues. J lost 1 base, V lost 6 bases, and 10 bases had no gene match. Germline-derived CDR1 and CDR2 are MDHEN and SYDVKM. Sequencing was performed on PBMCs or T cells enriched from blood (not recorded which). The J gene is TRBJ2-3, the V gene TRBV28; 10 positions agree with TRBD1. This TCR derives from a woman aged 25 to 45 with acute COVID-19. CDR3 DNA: TGTGCCAGCAGCCTTCCGGGACAGGGGAGTGGCACAGATACGCAGTATTTT. Residues: CASSLPGQGSGTDTQYF. The variable domain in full, completed from reference TRBV28 and TRBJ2-3, reads DVKVTQSSRYLVKRTGEKVFLECVQDMDHENMFWYRQDPGLGLRLIYFSYDVKMKEKGDIPEGYSVSREKKERFSLILESASTNQTSMYLCASSLPGQGSGTDTQYFGPGTRLTVL.